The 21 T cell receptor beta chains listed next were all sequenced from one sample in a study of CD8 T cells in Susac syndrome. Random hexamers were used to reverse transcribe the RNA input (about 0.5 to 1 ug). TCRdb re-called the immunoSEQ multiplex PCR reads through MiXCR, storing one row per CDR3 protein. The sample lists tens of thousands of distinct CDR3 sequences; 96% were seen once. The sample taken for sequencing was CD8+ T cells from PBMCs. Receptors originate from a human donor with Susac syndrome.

The CDR3 coding sequence is TGTGCCACCGAGGGGGCTAGCGGCACAGATACGCAGTATTTT. Protein: CATEGASGTDTQYF. The gene calls are TRBV15 and TRBJ2-3; the D gene is possibly TRBD1 (7 bases). CDR1 and CDR2 (germline): LNHNV, YYDKDF (reference sequence). V was shortened by 8 bases and J by 1 base, with 13 bases between the two germline ends. This CDR3 comprises 14 residues.

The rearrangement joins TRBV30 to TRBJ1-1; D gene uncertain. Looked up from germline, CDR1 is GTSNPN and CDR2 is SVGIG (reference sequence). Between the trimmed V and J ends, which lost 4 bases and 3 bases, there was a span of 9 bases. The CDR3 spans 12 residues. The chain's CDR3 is CAWNELDTEAFF. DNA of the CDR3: TGTGCCTGGAATGAGCTAGACACTGAAGCTTTCTTT.

CDR3 nucleotides: TGTGCCAGCAGTTACAATAGCAATCAGCCCCAGCATTTT. It is translated as CASSYNSNQPQHF. V and J are TRBV6-5 and TRBJ1-5; D is unresolved. The ends were cut back, 2 bases at V and 0 bases at J, with 2 bases in the middle. Per germline, CDR1 MNHEY and CDR2 SVGAGI. This CDR3 has 13 residues.

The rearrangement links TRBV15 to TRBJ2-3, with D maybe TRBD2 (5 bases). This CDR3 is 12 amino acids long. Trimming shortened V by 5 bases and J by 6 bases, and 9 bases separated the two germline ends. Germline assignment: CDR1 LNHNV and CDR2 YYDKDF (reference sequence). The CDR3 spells CATSERGDTQYF. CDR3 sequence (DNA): TGTGCCACCAGCGAACGAGGGGATACGCAGTATTTT.

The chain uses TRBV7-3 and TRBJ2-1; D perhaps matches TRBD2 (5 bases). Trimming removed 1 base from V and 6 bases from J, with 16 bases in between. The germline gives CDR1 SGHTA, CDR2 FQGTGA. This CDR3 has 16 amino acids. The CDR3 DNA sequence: TGTGCCAGCAGCTTAAAAGGCAGCGCTAGCTTCAATGAGCAGTTCTTC. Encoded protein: CASSLKGSASFNEQFF.

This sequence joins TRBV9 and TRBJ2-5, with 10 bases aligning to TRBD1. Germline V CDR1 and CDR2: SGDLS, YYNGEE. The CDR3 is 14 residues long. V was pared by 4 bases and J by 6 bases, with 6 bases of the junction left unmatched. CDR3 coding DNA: TGTGCCAGCAGCTCGACAGGGGGCGAGAAGACCCAGTACTTC. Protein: CASSSTGGEKTQYF.

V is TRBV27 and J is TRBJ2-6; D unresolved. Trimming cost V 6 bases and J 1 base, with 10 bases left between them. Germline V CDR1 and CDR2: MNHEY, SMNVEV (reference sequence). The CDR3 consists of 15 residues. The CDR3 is CASSSSGSGANVLTF. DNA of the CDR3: TGTGCCAGCAGCTCCTCCGGATCTGGGGCCAACGTCCTGACTTTC.

CDR3 sequence (DNA): TGCAGTGCTAGAGATGAGGCTAGCGGGAGCTTCTGGGGAACATACAATGAGCAGTTCTTC. It yields the protein CSARDEASGSFWGTYNEQFF. The chain joins TRBV20-1 to TRBJ2-1; TRBD2 agrees at 10 bases. The V segment lost 0 bases and the J segment 4 bases; nucleotides outside the gene matches: 18. Germline-derived CDR1 and CDR2 are DFQATT and SNEGSKA (reference sequence). This CDR3 comprises 20 residues.

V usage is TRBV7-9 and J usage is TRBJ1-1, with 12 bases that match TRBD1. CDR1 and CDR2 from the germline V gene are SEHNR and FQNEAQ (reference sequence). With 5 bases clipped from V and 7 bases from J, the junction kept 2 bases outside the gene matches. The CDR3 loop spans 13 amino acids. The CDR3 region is CASSGTGGHEAFF. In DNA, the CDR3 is TGTGCCAGCAGCGGGACAGGGGGCCATGAAGCTTTCTTT.

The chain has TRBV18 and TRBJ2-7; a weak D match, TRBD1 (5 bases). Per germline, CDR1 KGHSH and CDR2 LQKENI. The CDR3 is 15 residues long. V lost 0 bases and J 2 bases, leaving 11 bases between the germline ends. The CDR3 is CASSPPETAPYEQYF. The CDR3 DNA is TGTGCCAGCTCACCACCTGAGACAGCCCCCTACGAGCAGTACTTC.

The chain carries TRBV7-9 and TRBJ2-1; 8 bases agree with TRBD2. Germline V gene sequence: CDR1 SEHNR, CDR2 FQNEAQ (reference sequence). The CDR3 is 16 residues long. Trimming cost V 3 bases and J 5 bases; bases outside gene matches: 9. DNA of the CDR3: TGTGCCAGCAGCTTTTATGGGCTAGCGGGCCACAATGAGCAGTTCTTC. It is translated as CASSFYGLAGHNEQFF.

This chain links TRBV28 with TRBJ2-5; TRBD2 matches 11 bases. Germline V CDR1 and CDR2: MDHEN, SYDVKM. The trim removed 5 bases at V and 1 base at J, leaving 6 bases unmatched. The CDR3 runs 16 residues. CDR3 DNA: TGTGCCAGCAGTAACGGGACTAGCGGAGCCCAAGAGACCCAGTACTTC. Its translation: CASSNGTSGAQETQYF.

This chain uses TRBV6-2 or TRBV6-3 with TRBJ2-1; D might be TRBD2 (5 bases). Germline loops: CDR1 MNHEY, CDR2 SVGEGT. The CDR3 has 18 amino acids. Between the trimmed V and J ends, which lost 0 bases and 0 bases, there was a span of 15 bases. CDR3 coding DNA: TGTGCCAGCAGTTACTCGAGTCTAGGCGGGCCCTCCTACAATGAGCAGTTCTTC. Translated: CASSYSSLGGPSYNEQFF.

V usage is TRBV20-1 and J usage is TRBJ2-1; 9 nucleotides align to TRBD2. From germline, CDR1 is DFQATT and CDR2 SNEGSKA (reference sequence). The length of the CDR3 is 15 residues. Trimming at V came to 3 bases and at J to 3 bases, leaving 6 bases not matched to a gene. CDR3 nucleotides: TGCAGTGCTAGGTTTAGCGGGAGCGGCTACAATGAGCAGTTCTTC. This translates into CSARFSGSGYNEQFF.

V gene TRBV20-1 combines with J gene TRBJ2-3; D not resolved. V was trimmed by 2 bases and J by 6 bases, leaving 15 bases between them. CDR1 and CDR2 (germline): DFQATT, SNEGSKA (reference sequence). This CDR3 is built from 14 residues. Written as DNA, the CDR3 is TGCAGTGCTAGACCCTTTTATGAAGCGGATACGCAGTATTTT. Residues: CSARPFYEADTQYF.

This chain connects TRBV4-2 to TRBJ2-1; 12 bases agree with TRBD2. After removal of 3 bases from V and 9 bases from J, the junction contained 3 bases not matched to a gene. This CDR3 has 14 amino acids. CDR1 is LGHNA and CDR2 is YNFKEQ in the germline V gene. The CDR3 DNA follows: TGTGCCAGCAGCCAGGGACTAGCGGGTGGTGAGCAGTTCTTC. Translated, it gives CASSQGLAGGEQFF.

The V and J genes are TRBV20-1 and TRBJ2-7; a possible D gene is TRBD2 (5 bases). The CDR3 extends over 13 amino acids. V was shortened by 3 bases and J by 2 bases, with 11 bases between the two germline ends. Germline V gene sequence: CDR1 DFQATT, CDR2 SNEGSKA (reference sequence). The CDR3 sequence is CSASPGSTYEQYV. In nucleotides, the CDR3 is TGCAGTGCTAGTCCGGGAAGTACCTACGAGCAGTACGTC.

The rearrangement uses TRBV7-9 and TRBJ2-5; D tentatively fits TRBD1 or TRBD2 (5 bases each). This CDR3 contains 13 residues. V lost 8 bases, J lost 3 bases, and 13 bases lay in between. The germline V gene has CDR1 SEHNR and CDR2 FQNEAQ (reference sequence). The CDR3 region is CASGGSTKETQYF. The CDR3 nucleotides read TGTGCCAGCGGGGGATCTACAAAAGAGACCCAGTACTTC. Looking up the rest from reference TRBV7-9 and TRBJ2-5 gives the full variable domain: DTGVSQNPRHKITKRGQNVTFRCDPISEHNRLYWYRQTLGQGPEFLTYFQNEAQLEKSRLLSDRFSAERPKGSFSTLEIQRTEQGDSAMYLCASGGSTKETQYFGPGTRLLVL.

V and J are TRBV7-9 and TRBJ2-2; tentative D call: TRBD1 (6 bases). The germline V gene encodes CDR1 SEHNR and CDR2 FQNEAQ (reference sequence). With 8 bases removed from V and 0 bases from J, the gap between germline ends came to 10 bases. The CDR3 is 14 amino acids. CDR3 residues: CASSTGPNTGELFF. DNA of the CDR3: TGTGCCAGCTCGACAGGCCCGAACACCGGGGAGCTGTTTTTT.

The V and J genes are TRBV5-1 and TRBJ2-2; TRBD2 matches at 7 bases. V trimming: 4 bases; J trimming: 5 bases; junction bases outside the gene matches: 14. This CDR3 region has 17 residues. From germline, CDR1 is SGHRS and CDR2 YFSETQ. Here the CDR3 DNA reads TGCGCCAGCAGCCAGCGTGGACGGGGGGAGAGGACCGGGGAGCTGTTTTTT. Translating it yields CASSQRGRGERTGELFF.

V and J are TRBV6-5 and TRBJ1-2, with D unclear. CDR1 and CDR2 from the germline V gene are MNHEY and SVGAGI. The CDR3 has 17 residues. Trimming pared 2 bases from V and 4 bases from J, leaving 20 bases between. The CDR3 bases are TGTGCCAGCAGTTACGCAACCGATACACCCGGGAGCTATGGCTACACCTTC. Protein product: CASSYATDTPGSYGYTF.